The 22 T cell receptor beta chains below come from one sample, sequenced in a study of breast tumors, draining lymph nodes, adjacent tissues. Breast cancer patients provided tissue from their axillary draining lymph nodes. TCRdb analysed the multiplex PCR reads with MiXCR anew, one entry per CDR3 protein. The data show hundreds of thousands of distinct CDR3 sequences, with about 34% seen just once and around 1.5% held by the top ten. Specimen: axillary lymph node tissue. The receptors here all came from a female donor with breast cancer. Some clones in this sample may be carry-over from other donors' samples.

This clonotype was recorded many times. V usage is TRBV29-1 and J usage is TRBJ1-5; no clear D. Germline CDR1 reads SQVTM; CDR2 reads ANQGSEA. Trimming removed 1 base at V and 1 base at J, with 8 bases between. This CDR3 comprises 14 residues. The chain's CDR3 is CSVEVGGSNQPQHF. The CDR3 region has the DNA TGCAGCGTTGAAGTCGGTGGGAGCAATCAGCCCCAGCATTTT.

This clonotype was counted many times. The chain uses TRBV9 and TRBJ2-3; D remains ambiguous. Germline CDR1 is SGDLS and CDR2 is YYNGEE. This CDR3 is 13 amino acids long. The V end was cut by 6 bases, the J end by 1 base, with 9 bases between. CDR3 in DNA: TGTGCCAGCAACCAGCAGGGCACAGATACGCAGTATTTT. Translation: CASNQQGTDTQYF.

This clonotype appeared many times. The chain links TRBV20-1 to TRBJ2-7, with a tentative D call TRBD1 (6 bases). The CDR3 extends over 14 amino acids. V gave up 5 bases and J gave up 2 bases, with 16 bases separating them. From germline, CDR1 is DFQATT and CDR2 SNEGSKA (reference sequence). CDR3 amino acids: CSALRFQGPYEQYF. The CDR3 region has the DNA TGCAGTGCTCTCAGGTTCCAGGGGCCCTACGAGCAGTACTTC.

The V gene is TRBV20-1, the J gene TRBJ1-2, with D possibly matching TRBD1 (5 bases). The CDR3 runs 14 residues. Germline CDR1 is DFQATT and CDR2 is SNEGSKA (reference sequence). V lost 1 base, J lost 2 bases, and 11 bases lay in between. CDR3 bases: TGCAGTGCTAGAGTCCTCGGGGCGAACTATGGCTACACCTTC. Protein product: CSARVLGANYGYTF.

This clonotype was detected many times. This sequence joins TRBV4-2 and TRBJ2-7; 9 bases line up with TRBD1. The V segment lost 3 bases and the J segment 6 bases; nucleotides outside the gene matches: 9. Germline V gene sequence: CDR1 LGHNA, CDR2 YNFKEQ. The CDR3 is 15 amino acids. The CDR3 DNA is TGTGCCAGCAGCCAGCCCGGGACAGGGTTGGGCGAGCAGTACTTC. Translation: CASSQPGTGLGEQYF.

As concerns this clonotype: A single base separates this from a much larger clone, so it may be a read error. This chain connects TRBV20-1 to TRBJ2-7; possibly TRBD2 for D (7 bases). This CDR3 has 11 residues. Germline V gene data show CDR1 as DFQATT and CDR2 as SNEGSKA (reference sequence). CDR3 sequence reads: CSASGPRGQSF. The CDR3 DNA sequence: TGCAGTGCTAGTGGGCCGCGGGGGCAGTCCTTC.

Points on this clonotype: Given a much more abundant clone one base away, this may be a read error. V is TRBV14 and J is TRBJ1-2; 9 nucleotides match TRBD1. Germline V gene sequence: CDR1 SGHDN, CDR2 FVKESK. The CDR3 sequence is 15 residues long. The chain's CDR3 is CASSQVQGANYGSTF. CDR3 DNA sequence: TGTGCCAGCAGCCAAGTACAGGGGGCTAACTATGGCTCCACCTTC.

Details on this clonotype: The germline gene is not matched at one end of the junction; a read error may be the cause. The chain carries TRBV24-1 and TRBJ1-5; possibly TRBD1 for D (5 bases). In germline, CDR1 is KGHDR, CDR2 SFDVKD. The CDR3 is 15 amino acids. CDR3 loop: CATSETGRSNQPRHF. In DNA form, the CDR3 reads TGTGCCACCAGTGAGACGGGGCGGAGTAATCAGCCCCGGCATTTT.

This clonotype was seen a handful of times. The rearrangement joins TRBV5-4 to TRBJ2-2, with 7 bases that match TRBD1. This CDR3 contains 15 residues. Unmatched junction bases numbered 5, after V lost 2 bases and J lost 4 bases. Germline CDR1 SGHNT, CDR2 YYREEE (reference sequence). The CDR3: CASSLGGLGTGELFF. The CDR3, as DNA: TGTGCCAGCAGCTTAGGGGGCCTGGGCACCGGGGAGCTGTTTTTT.

On this clonotype: A clone one base away is much larger, so this may be a read error. The genes are TRBV6-2 or TRBV6-3 and TRBJ2-7; the match to TRBD2 covers 8 bases. CDR3 length: 14 residues. From germline, CDR1 is MNHEY and CDR2 SVGEGT. Unmatched junction bases numbered 6, after V lost 6 bases and J lost 2 bases. The CDR3 DNA reads TGTGCCAGCAGGGATGCGGGAGGCACCTACGAGCAGTACTTC. Its translation is CASRDAGGTYEQYF.

In the case of this clonotype: Possible read error: a much larger clone is one base away. The chain carries TRBV28 and TRBJ1-5; D call uncertain. CDR1 is MDHEN and CDR2 is SYDVKM in the germline V gene. CDR3 length equals 11 residues. V was cut by 11 bases and J by 6 bases, with 11 bases left in between. CDR3 in DNA: TGTGCCGGCGCCTCGGGTCAGCCCCAGCATTTT. Protein product: CAGASGQPQHF.

This clonotype was picked up a small number of times. The rearrangement uses TRBV7-2 and TRBJ1-1; no definite D call. The germline gives CDR1 SGHTA, CDR2 FQGNSA. The CDR3 covers 15 residues. Trimming took 5 bases from V and 6 from J, leaving 19 bases between them. The CDR3: CASSKRTAANSEAFF. The DNA for the CDR3 is TGTGCCAGCAGCAAACGGACCGCCGCCAACTCTGAAGCTTTCTTT.

This chain links TRBV10-3 with TRBJ2-1, with 10 nucleotides matching TRBD2. Germline V lookup: CDR1 ENHRY, CDR2 SYGVKD. V shed 11 bases and J 7 bases; nucleotides not matched to a gene: 20. The CDR3 has 17 amino acids. The CDR3 sequence is CASRGAGGSVSRNEQFF. In DNA form, the CDR3 reads TGTGCCTCCCGGGGAGCGGGAGGGTCGGTCTCTAGGAATGAGCAGTTCTTC.

The gene calls are TRBV29-1 and TRBJ2-1; 14 bases agree with TRBD2. The CDR3 is 17 residues long. The V and J ends lost 8 bases and 1 base, in that order; junction bases with no gene match: 10. From germline, CDR1 is SQVTM and CDR2 ANQGSEA. The chain's CDR3 is CSSPPGLAGVSYNEQFF. The CDR3 region has the DNA TGCAGCTCGCCTCCGGGACTAGCGGGAGTGTCCTACAATGAGCAGTTCTTC.

This clonotype has ten or more counts. This chain links TRBV27 with TRBJ1-5; D is unresolved. This CDR3 comprises 17 residues. The V and J ends lost 0 bases and 5 bases respectively, with 17 bases between them. Germline values: CDR1 MNHEY, CDR2 SMNVEV (reference sequence). For the CDR3, the DNA is TGTGCCAGCAGTTTATCACGACTCCCTGGAGGCGATCAGCCCCAGCATTTT. This translates into CASSLSRLPGGDQPQHF.

The table lists this clonotype with many counts. The chain is built from TRBV5-1 and TRBJ2-3; tentatively, D is TRBD2 (5 bases). The CDR3 spans 15 residues. V lost 7 bases to trimming and J lost 2 bases, with 17 bases between them. Germline lookup yields CDR1 SGHRS and CDR2 YFSETQ. The CDR3 DNA reads as TGCGCCAGCCACCGGACGGGATCCAACACAGATACGCAGTATTTT. This encodes CASHRTGSNTDTQYF.

This clonotype was found many times. The chain has TRBV20-1 and TRBJ1-5, with a weak D call TRBD1 (5 bases). CDR3 length: 12 residues. Trimming left V 6 bases short and J 4 bases short, with 10 bases between. Germline V gene lookup returns CDR1 DFQATT and CDR2 SNEGSKA (reference sequence). This CDR3 reads CSARGGNQPQHF. CDR3 coding DNA: TGCAGTGCGAGGGGAGGGAATCAGCCCCAGCATTTT.

This clonotype has at least ten counts. The chain combines TRBV19 with TRBJ2-3; a weak D match, TRBD1 (5 bases). CDR1 is LNHDA, CDR2 SQIVND, per germline (reference sequence). This CDR3 region has 14 residues. V lost 6 bases and J 1 base, leaving 11 bases between the germline ends. CDR3 in amino acids: CASSHDRRTDTQYF. In DNA, the CDR3 is TGTGCCAGTAGCCACGACAGACGCACAGATACGCAGTATTTT.

This clonotype was picked up a small number of times. A much bigger clone sits one base away, suggesting this may be a read error. The chain recombines TRBV6-6 with TRBJ2-7; D tentatively fits TRBD1 or TRBD2 (5 bases each). The germline V gene has CDR1 MNHNY and CDR2 SVGAGI (reference sequence). This CDR3 has 12 amino acids. V was clipped by 9 bases and J by 4 bases, with 13 bases between them. The CDR3 loop reads CASFRGGYEQYF. The DNA of the CDR3 is TGTGCCAGTTTCCGGGGCGGATACGAGCAGTACTTC.

This clonotype was seen repeatedly, ten times or more. V usage is TRBV9 and J usage is TRBJ2-1; D perhaps matches TRBD1 (6 bases). Germline CDR1 SGDLS, CDR2 YYNGEE. Trimming took 4 bases from V and 13 from J, leaving 18 bases between them. The CDR3 runs 13 residues. This CDR3 reads CASSYRTAGVQFF. In nucleotides, the CDR3 is TGTGCCAGCAGCTACAGGACAGCCGGGGTTCAGTTCTTC.

In this sample, this clonotype turned up many times. The V call is TRBV7-2, the J call TRBJ1-2; 8 nucleotides align to TRBD1. V trimming: 6 bases; J trimming: 4 bases; junction bases outside the gene matches: 10. This CDR3 comprises 15 residues. Per the germline V gene, CDR1 is SGHTA and CDR2 is FQGNSA. CDR3 protein: CASSPGPGQAYGYTF. CDR3 in DNA: TGTGCCAGCAGTCCCGGCCCGGGACAGGCCTATGGCTACACCTTC.

This clonotype was counted many times. The V gene is TRBV20-1, the J gene TRBJ2-3, with TRBD1 identical over 11 bases. V lost 0 bases to trimming and J lost 2 bases; unmatched junction nucleotides: 10. The germline gives CDR1 DFQATT, CDR2 SNEGSKA (reference sequence). The CDR3 is 18 amino acids. This CDR3 reads CSARDSRGQGANTDTQYF. In DNA form, the CDR3 reads TGCAGTGCTAGAGACAGCCGTGGACAGGGGGCTAACACAGATACGCAGTATTTT.